The 18 T cell receptor beta chains given below trace back to one sample, sequenced in a study of PD-L1 blockade in urothelial cancer. Libraries were prepared by immunoSEQ multiplex PCR; TCRdb keeps only in-frame clonotypes and omits some of them. The table lists just under 30,000 clones, around 87% of them singletons. The sequenced sample was PBMCs, obtained around atezolizumab (anti-PD-L1) treatment. These receptors were taken from a man aged 50 to 60 with urothelial cancer.

This chain uses TRBV4-1 with TRBJ2-4, with D perhaps matching TRBD1 (6 bases). CDR1 and CDR2 from the germline V gene are MGHRA and YSYEKL. The CDR3 is made up of 15 amino acids. V was clipped by 1 base and J by 5 bases, with 12 bases between them. The CDR3 protein is CASSQGYGQQNIQYF. DNA for the CDR3: TGCGCCAGCAGCCAAGGTTACGGACAGCAAAACATTCAGTACTTC.

The V and J genes are TRBV5-1 and TRBJ2-7, with D perhaps matching TRBD1 (5 bases). The CDR3 sequence is 13 residues long. CDR1 and CDR2 (germline): SGHRS, YFSETQ. V lost 0 bases to trimming and J lost 3 bases, with 7 bases between them. CDR3 sequence (DNA): TGCGCCAGCAGCTTGGGACAGAACTACGAGCAGTACTTC. Protein sequence: CASSLGQNYEQYF.

This chain uses TRBV23-1 with TRBJ2-7; 9 nucleotides align to TRBD1. TRBV23-1 is labeled an ORF, and its function is uncertain. This CDR3 spans 15 amino acids. After removal of 7 bases from V and 5 bases from J, the junction contained 12 bases not matched to a gene. The CDR3 region has the DNA TGCGCCAGCATTCCCCCGGGGACAGGGTCTAACGAGCAGTACTTC. Translation gives CASIPPGTGSNEQYF.

This sequence joins TRBV4-1 and TRBJ2-4; no clear D gene. Germline V gives CDR1 MGHRA, CDR2 YSYEKL. The ends were cut back, 4 bases at V and 0 bases at J, with 10 bases in the middle. CDR3 size: 15 residues. The CDR3 region is CASSLLSVAKNIQYF. CDR3 nucleotides: TGCGCCAGCAGCCTCCTCTCGGTAGCCAAAAACATTCAGTACTTC.

In this sample, this clone turned up a few times. The gene calls are TRBV6-6 and TRBJ1-2, with a weak D call TRBD1 (6 bases). This CDR3 has 13 amino acids. The ends were cut back, 5 bases at V and 2 bases at J, with 9 bases in the middle. CDR1 is MNHNY, CDR2 SVGAGI, per germline (reference sequence). CDR3 protein: CASSQTGNYGYTF. CDR3 DNA: TGTGCCAGCAGTCAAACAGGGAACTATGGCTACACCTTC.

V gene TRBV2 combines with J gene TRBJ1-2, with D possibly TRBD1 on 5 matching bases. Looked up from germline, CDR1 is SNHLY and CDR2 is FYNNEI. The germline V and J ends were trimmed by 2 bases and 8 bases, with 12 bases remaining between them. The CDR3 is 13 residues long. The chain's CDR3 is CASSEMGRQGYTF. CDR3 DNA sequence: TGTGCCAGCAGTGAAATGGGGCGACAAGGCTACACCTTC.

The rearrangement uses TRBV12-5 and TRBJ2-1, with 13 bases matching TRBD2. CDR3 length: 16 residues. Germline V gene lookup returns CDR1 LGHNT and CDR2 FRNRAP. Trimming took 0 bases from V and 8 from J; bases not matched to a gene: 4. This CDR3 is CASGLVLAGGGDEQFF. As DNA, the CDR3 is TGTGCTAGTGGTTTGGTACTAGCGGGGGGGGGCGATGAGCAGTTCTTC.

The gene calls are TRBV27 and TRBJ2-5; TRBD2 matches at 14 bases. The junction had 1 base not matched to a gene; V was cut back by 3 bases and J by 4 bases. The CDR3 is 15 amino acids. CDR1 is MNHEY, CDR2 SMNVEV, per germline (reference sequence). Written as DNA, the CDR3 is TGTGCCAGCAGTTTTGGGACTAGCGGGAGAGAGACCCAGTACTTC. Translation gives CASSFGTSGRETQYF.

The sample holds a few counts of this clone. This chain joins TRBV9 and TRBJ2-2; possible D gene TRBD1, 6 bases. Trimming stripped 0 bases from V and 7 bases from J, with 10 bases between. The CDR3 totals 14 residues. Per the germline V gene, CDR1 is SGDLS and CDR2 is YYNGEE. The CDR3 here is CASSVGGPGGELFF. The CDR3 region has the DNA TGTGCCAGCAGCGTAGGGGGGCCTGGCGGGGAGCTGTTTTTT. The variable domain in full, completed from reference TRBV9 and TRBJ2-2, reads DSGVTQTPKHLITATGQRVTLRCSPRSGDLSVYWYQQSLDQGLQFLIQYYNGEERAKGNILERFSAQQFPDLHSELNLSSLELGDSALYFCASSVGGPGGELFFGEGSRLTVL.

The V and J genes are TRBV12-5 and TRBJ1-4, with D possibly TRBD1 on 6 matching bases. CDR1 is LGHNT and CDR2 is FRNRAP in the germline V gene. Trimming cost V 1 base and J 2 bases, with 17 bases left between them. The length of the CDR3 is 18 residues. The CDR3 DNA is TGTGCTAGTGGTTTGGACTACAGGGTTCTTGGGACTAATGAAAAACTGTTTTTT. Protein: CASGLDYRVLGTNEKLFF.

This clone is medium-sized in the sample. The chain links TRBV6-5 to TRBJ1-5; D is possibly TRBD1 (5 bases). Germline lookup yields CDR1 MNHEY and CDR2 SVGAGI. Trimming left V 0 bases short and J 6 bases short, with 9 bases between. The CDR3 runs to 14 residues. The CDR3 DNA follows: TGTGCCAGCAGTTACTCGGGGGGATCTCAGCCCCAGCATTTT. It yields the protein CASSYSGGSQPQHF.

CDR3 in amino acids: CASSPRTSGRSYNEQFF. CDR3 nucleotide sequence: TGTGCCAGCAGTCCCAGAACTAGCGGGAGGTCCTACAATGAGCAGTTCTTC. V is TRBV28 and J is TRBJ2-1; TRBD2 matches at 12 bases. This CDR3 comprises 17 residues. Germline CDR1 reads MDHEN; CDR2 reads SYDVKM. The trim removed 5 bases at V and 1 base at J, leaving 6 bases unmatched.

This CDR3 reads CASRRAGVEEKLFF. CDR3 sequence (DNA): TGTGCCAGCAGGAGGGCAGGGGTTGAGGAAAAACTGTTTTTT. The rearrangement joins TRBV27 to TRBJ1-4; tentative D call: TRBD1 (6 bases). Germline lookup yields CDR1 MNHEY and CDR2 SMNVEV (reference sequence). The CDR3 is made up of 14 amino acids. The ends were cut back, 6 bases at V and 8 bases at J, with 16 bases in the middle.

The chain links TRBV10-3 to TRBJ1-5; TRBD1 matches at 7 bases. The J segment lost 9 bases and the V segment lost 8 bases, leaving 7 bases of the junction unmatched. CDR3 length: 12 amino acids. The germline CDR1 and CDR2 sequences are ENHRY and SYGVKD. CDR3 sequence (DNA): TGTGCCATCGGGGACAGCTTAAGGCCCCAGCATTTT. Amino acid sequence: CAIGDSLRPQHF.

The chain carries TRBV5-1 and TRBJ2-7; D possibly corresponds to TRBD1 (6 bases). CDR3 length: 14 amino acids. CDR1 and CDR2 (germline): SGHRS, YFSETQ. V lost 2 bases to trimming and J lost 6 bases, with 15 bases between them. The CDR3 sequence: CASSLTGPGVEQYF. The CDR3 DNA follows: TGCGCCAGCAGCTTAACTGGGCCAGGGGTCGAGCAGTACTTC.

This chain uses TRBV4-2 with TRBJ2-5; 7 positions agree with TRBD1. The CDR3 covers 15 residues. Germline assignment: CDR1 LGHNA and CDR2 YNFKEQ. Trimming removed 5 bases from V and 5 bases from J; junction bases left unmatched: 11. The CDR3 spells CASSKQKGAGETQYF. CDR3 nucleotides: TGTGCCAGCAGCAAACAAAAGGGGGCCGGGGAGACCCAGTACTTC.

V and J are TRBV9 and TRBJ1-2, with 7 bases aligning to TRBD1. Germline V gene sequence: CDR1 SGDLS, CDR2 YYNGEE. V trimming: 0 bases; J trimming: 4 bases; junction bases outside the gene matches: 6. This CDR3 is 15 amino acids long. This CDR3 reads CASSVGGTATYGYTF. CDR3 in DNA: TGTGCCAGCAGCGTAGGCGGGACAGCGACCTATGGCTACACCTTC.

The chain uses TRBV7-9 and TRBJ2-7; 12 bases match TRBD2. This CDR3 is built from 16 residues. Trimming removed 4 bases from V and 6 bases from J; junction bases left unmatched: 10. In germline, CDR1 is SEHNR, CDR2 FQNEAQ (reference sequence). CDR3 residues: CASSSWTSGAYGEQYF. CDR3 DNA sequence: TGTGCCAGCAGCTCTTGGACTAGCGGGGCCTACGGCGAGCAGTACTTC.